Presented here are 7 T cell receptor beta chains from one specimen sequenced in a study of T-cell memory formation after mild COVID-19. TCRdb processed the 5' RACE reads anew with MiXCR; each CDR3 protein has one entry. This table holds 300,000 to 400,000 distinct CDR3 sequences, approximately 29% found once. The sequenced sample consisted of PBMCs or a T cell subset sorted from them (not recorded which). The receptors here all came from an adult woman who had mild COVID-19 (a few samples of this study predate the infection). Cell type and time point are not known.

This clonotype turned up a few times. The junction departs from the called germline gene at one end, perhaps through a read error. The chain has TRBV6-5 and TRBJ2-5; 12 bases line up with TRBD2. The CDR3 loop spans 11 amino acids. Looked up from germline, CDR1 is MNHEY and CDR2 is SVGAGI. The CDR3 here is CASPRWTSGDF. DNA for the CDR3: TGTGCCAGCCCGAGATGGACTAGCGGGGACTTC.

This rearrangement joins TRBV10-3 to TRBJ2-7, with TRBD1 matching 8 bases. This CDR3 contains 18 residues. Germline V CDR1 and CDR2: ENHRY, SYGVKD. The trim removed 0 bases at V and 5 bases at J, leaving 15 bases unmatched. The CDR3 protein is CAISESRTGRTFSDEQYF. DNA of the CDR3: TGTGCCATCAGTGAGTCTCGGACAGGGAGGACCTTTTCCGACGAGCAGTACTTC.

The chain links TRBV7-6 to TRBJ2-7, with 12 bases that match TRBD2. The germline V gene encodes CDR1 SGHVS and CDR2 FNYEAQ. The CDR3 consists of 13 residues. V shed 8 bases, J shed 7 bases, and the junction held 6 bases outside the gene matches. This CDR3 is CASGTSGLGEQYF. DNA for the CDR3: TGTGCCAGCGGGACTAGCGGGCTGGGGGAGCAGTACTTC.

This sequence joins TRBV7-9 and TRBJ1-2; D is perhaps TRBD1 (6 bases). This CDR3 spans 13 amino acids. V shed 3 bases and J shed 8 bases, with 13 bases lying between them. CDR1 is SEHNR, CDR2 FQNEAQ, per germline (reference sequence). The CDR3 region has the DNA TGTGCCAGCAGCTTCGGGGGGCAGGGGGGCTACACCTTC. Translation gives CASSFGGQGGYTF.

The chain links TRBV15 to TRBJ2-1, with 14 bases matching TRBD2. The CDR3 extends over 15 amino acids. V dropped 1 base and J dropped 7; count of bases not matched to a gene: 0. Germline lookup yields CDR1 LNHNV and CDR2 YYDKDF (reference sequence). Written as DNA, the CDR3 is TGTGCCACCAGCAGAGGGACTAGCGGGGGGAATGAGCAGTTCTTC. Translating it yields CATSRGTSGGNEQFF. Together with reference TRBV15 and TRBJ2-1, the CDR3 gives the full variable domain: DAMVIQNPRYQVTQFGKPVTLSCSQTLNHNVMYWYQQKSSQAPKLLFHYYDKDFNNEADTPDNFQSRRPNTSFCFLDIRSPGLGDTAMYLCATSRGTSGGNEQFFGPGTRLTVL.

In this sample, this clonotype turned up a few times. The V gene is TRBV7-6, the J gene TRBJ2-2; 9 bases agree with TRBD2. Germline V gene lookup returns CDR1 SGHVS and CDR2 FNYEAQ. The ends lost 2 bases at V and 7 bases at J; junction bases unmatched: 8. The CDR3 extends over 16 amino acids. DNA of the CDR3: TGTGCCAGCAGCTTATCTGGCGGGGGGGCTCTCGGGGAGCTGTTTTTT. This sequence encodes CASSLSGGGALGELFF.

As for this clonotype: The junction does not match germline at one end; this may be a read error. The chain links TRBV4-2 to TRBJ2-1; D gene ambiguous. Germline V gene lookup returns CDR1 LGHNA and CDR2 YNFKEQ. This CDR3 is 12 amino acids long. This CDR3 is CASSQDRGEQFF. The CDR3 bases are TGCGCCAGCAGCCAAGATCGCGGAGAGCAGTTCTTC.